This is a list of T cell receptor beta chains from one sample in a study of graft-versus-host responses after intestinal transplantation. TCRdb's copy holds only in-frame clones and misses some; the assay was immunoSEQ multiplex PCR. Of some 27,000 clones in the sample, just under 95% were seen once. Specimen: PBMCs, collected more than 29 days after intestinal transplant. The receptor source for this set is a human patient who received an intestinal transplant, so some T cells may come from the graft donor. Both conserved end residues are part of each CDR3. A D gene is named only where the DNA matches it firmly. Clone size is given for some rows only: seen once, a few or many times, or a class if the clone is expanded.

-	TRBV19	TRBJ2-2	-	TGTGCCAGTAGTATACGGACAGTCACCGGGGAGCTGTTTTTT	CASSIRTVTGELFF
-	TRBV20-1	TRBJ2-7	-	TGCAGTACTACTCCCTCCTACGAGCAGTACTTC	CSTTPSYEQYF
-	TRBV6-1	TRBJ2-7	-	TGTGCCAGCAGCGGACCGCTTTACTCCTACGAGCAGTACTTC	CASSGPLYSYEQYF
-	TRBV7-2	TRBJ2-1	-	TGTGCCAGCAGCTTAAGTGCTGAGCAGTTCTTC	CASSLSAEQFF
-	TRBV28	TRBJ2-7	TRBD1	TGTGCCACCACATATTGGGACAGCTCCTACGAGCAGTACTTC	CATTYWDSSYEQYF
-	TRBV15	TRBJ1-1	-	TGTGCCACCAGCAGGGCGATAACGGGCACTGAAGCTTTCTTT	CATSRAITGTEAFF
-	TRBV6-5	TRBJ2-4	-	TGTGCCAGCAGTTACTCAGGGGCCAAAAACATTCAGTACTTC	CASSYSGAKNIQYF
-	TRBV4-2	TRBJ2-3	-	TGTGCCAGCAGCCGCCGACGACACACAGATACGCAGTATTTT	CASSRRRHTDTQYF
-	TRBV11-3	TRBJ2-7	-	TGTGCCAGCAGCTTAGGGCAGACTCCCTACGAGCAGTACTTC	CASSLGQTPYEQYF
-	TRBV29-1	TRBJ2-3	-	TGCAGCATTTCCAGGGGCACAGATACGCAGTATTTT	CSISRGTDTQYF
-	TRBV10-3	TRBJ1-2	TRBD1	TGTGCCATCAGTGCTTTGGACAGGGGGCATTGGGACTATGGCTACACCTTC	CAISALDRGHWDYGYTF
-	TRBV6-1	TRBJ2-7	TRBD2	TGTGCCAGCAGTGAAAGCCTCGGGGTAGCGGGATTCTACGAGCAGTACTTC	CASSESLGVAGFYEQYF
-	TRBV28	TRBJ1-1	TRBD1	TGTGCCAGCAGATTACAGGGGGCGTTGAACACTGAAGCTTTCTTT	CASRLQGALNTEAFF
-	TRBV27	TRBJ1-1	-	TGTGCCAGCAGGCGCGATACTGGGGCTGAAGCTTTCTTT	CASRRDTGAEAFF
few	TRBV27	TRBJ1-6	-	TGTGCCAGCAGTTGGCAGATTAATTCACCCCTCCACTTT	CASSWQINSPLHF
-	TRBV7-2	TRBJ2-1	-	TGTGCCAGCAGTTTAAGCGGCTCCTACAATGAGCAGTTCTTC	CASSLSGSYNEQFF